This TCR beta chain is drawn from a study of shared clonotypes between healthy human individuals. Study-level findings and limits: With a handful of donors compared, roughly 5% of naive CD4 clonotypes were shared.

The CDR3 length is 15 residues. Trimming took 3 bases from V and 4 from J, leaving 13 bases between them. The germline V gene has CDR1 WSHSY and CDR2 SAAADI. Investigators spread the genomic DNA of each subset evenly over several immunoSEQ plates. Replicate sorted-subset PCRs were loaded with around 200 ng DNA, tens of thousands of T cell genomes. Measured with immunoSEQ multiplex PCR; TCRdb has only the in-frame clones, and not every one. Among some 630,000 clones listed, about 96% were seen once. Naive CD8 isolation took CD45RO-negative cells positively selected for CCR7 and excluded terminally differentiated effector memory CD45RA+ cells. As concerns this clone: What it binds is not known.

What was sequenced was naive CD8+ T cells sorted from blood. The chain employs TRBV10-2 and TRBJ2-1; the D gene is possibly TRBD2 (6 bases). The sequence was obtained from a woman aged 30 to 39 in good health. The CDR3 coding sequence is TGCGCCAGCAGTGATTGGAGGGGTACGTACAATGAGCAGTTCTTC. Amino acid sequence: CASSDWRGTYNEQFF.